The present TCR beta chain was sequenced within a study of blood T cell repertoires in COVID-19. Across the whole study: COVID-19 samples collected from the United States, Italy and Spain covered acute and convalescent phases. Sample material is recorded as cDNA or gDNA derived from T cells, B-cell-depleted T cells, or PBMCs.

Germline V gene data show CDR1 as SGHRS and CDR2 as YFSETQ. CDR3 size: 13 residues. V shed 7 bases and J shed 0 bases, with 7 bases lying between them. In Cohort 3, a recovered donor had either two negative PCRs, clearance, or symptom resolution. Methods used by the authors: Reference gene primer amplification yielded estimated nucleated cell counts. TCRdb keeps only in-frame clones here, not all; method: immunoSEQ multiplex PCR. The DNA gave D and trimming, while V, J and clone size come from that table. This sample has about 130,000 clones, with about four fifths found just once. The chain uses TRBV5-1 and TRBJ1-4, with D uncertain. The sequenced sample was PBMCs or T cells enriched from blood (not recorded which). This TCR was sampled from a man in his fifties or sixties who had recovered from COVID-19. This chain's CDR3 is CASAETTNEKLFF. DNA for the CDR3: TGCGCCAGCGCGGAGACAACTAATGAAAAACTGTTTTTT.